The clone carrying this T cell receptor beta chain has just a few counts. All of the isolated RNA was reverse transcribed, so expressed TCRB transcripts were sequenced. Measured with immunoSEQ multiplex PCR; TCRdb has only the in-frame clones, and not every one. This table has hundreds of thousands of clones, around a sixth appearing once. The length of the CDR3 is 15 residues. With 8 bases clipped from V and 1 base from J, the junction kept 8 bases outside the gene matches. The germline gives CDR1 SGHNT, CDR2 YENEEA. The data were taken from a study of beta chain features in type 1 diabetes. Sequenced input: naive CD4+ T cells from blood. The clonotype was recovered from a young man in good health. This chain links TRBV11-3 with TRBJ2-1, with TRBD2 identical over 7 bases. The CDR3: CASSRTSGSYNEQFF. Written as DNA, the CDR3 is TGTGCCAGCTCTCGGACTAGTGGGTCCTACAATGAGCAGTTCTTC. The complete variable domain, with remaining parts taken from reference TRBV11-3 and TRBJ2-1, reads EAGVVQSPRYKIIEKKQPVAFWCNPISGHNTLYWYLQNLGQGPELLIRYENEEAVDDSQLPKDRFSAERLKGVDSTLKIQPAELGDSAVYLCASSRTSGSYNEQFFGPGTRLTVL.